The sequence of this T cell receptor beta chain was determined in a study of blood T cell repertoires in COVID-19. Study summary: Some COVID-19 samples were acute and others convalescent; all came from the United States, Italy and Spain.

This study enrolled people aged about 18 to 100 from under 25 US geographic areas. The CDR3 contains 13 residues. V was cut by 1 base and J by 2 bases, with 5 bases left in between. Original processing methods: Estimates of nucleated cell counts were drawn from the amplification of reference gene primers. The protocol was immunoSEQ multiplex PCR, while the TCRdb copy is restricted to in-frame clones and leaves out a portion. V, J and clone size reflect that table, while D and trimming were determined from the DNA. The top ten hold approximately 1.2% of the sample, which has around 160,000 clones, approximately 88% seen once. With respect to this clone: Different DNA sequences within this sample yield the same CDR3.

This receptor was obtained from a young woman with acute COVID-19. The source material was PBMCs or T cells enriched from blood (not recorded which). The chain uses TRBV12-3 or TRBV12-4 and TRBJ1-1; D is unclear. The CDR3: CASSLGPNTEAFF. CDR3 nucleotides: TGTGCCAGCAGTTTAGGGCCAAACACTGAAGCTTTCTTT.